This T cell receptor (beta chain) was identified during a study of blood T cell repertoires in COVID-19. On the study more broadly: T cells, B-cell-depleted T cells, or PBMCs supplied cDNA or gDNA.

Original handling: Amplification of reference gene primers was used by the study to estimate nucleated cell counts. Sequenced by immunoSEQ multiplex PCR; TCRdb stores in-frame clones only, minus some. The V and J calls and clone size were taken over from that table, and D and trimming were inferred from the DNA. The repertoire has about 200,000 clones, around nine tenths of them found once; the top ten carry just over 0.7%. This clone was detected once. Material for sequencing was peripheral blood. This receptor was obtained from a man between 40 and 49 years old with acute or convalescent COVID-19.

CDR3 in DNA: TGTGCCTGGAGGACAGCCGCCACAGATACGCAGTATTTT. Protein sequence: CAWRTAATDTQYF. The chain uses TRBV30 and TRBJ2-3; D may be TRBD1 (5 bases). Trimming pared 3 bases from V and 2 bases from J, leaving 9 bases between. The CDR3 runs to 13 residues. The germline CDR1 and CDR2 sequences are GTSNPN and SVGIG (reference sequence).